This TCR beta chain was sequenced during a study of T cells in Graves' hyperthyroidism and ophthalmopathy. Amplification targeted TCR beta CDR3 regions from RNA transcripts. A set of HTBI primers served as the primers for a first-round RT-PCR of the TCR CDR3. One entry per CDR3 protein, called by TCRdb with MiXCR from the multiplex PCR reads. Here the sample spans around 760,000 distinct CDR3 sequences, 30% to 40% being singletons. The diagnoses drew upon clinical symptoms, serum thyroxine and TRAb, thyroid ultrasound and orbital computed tomography. This receptor was taken from a woman between 40 and 55 years old with Graves' hyperthyroidism. Input material: blood.

CDR3 coding DNA: TGTGCCAGCAGCGCCGGGACTCTGGCTTGGCAAGAGACCCAGTACTTC. This translates into CASSAGTLAWQETQYF. This chain joins TRBV7-9 and TRBJ2-5, with TRBD2 as a possible D gene (6 bases). Per germline, CDR1 SEHNR and CDR2 FQNEAQ (reference sequence). V was shortened by 5 bases and J by 2 bases, with 18 bases between the two germline ends. The CDR3 runs to 16 residues.